This T cell receptor beta chain was captured in a study of blood T cell repertoires in COVID-19. Study overall: Nucleic acid was either cDNA or gDNA, and it came from T cells, B-cell-depleted T cells, or PBMCs.

Authors' methods: It was from reference gene primer amplification that nucleated cell counts were estimated. The data were produced by immunoSEQ multiplex PCR, yet TCRdb's version contains in-frame clones alone and is incomplete. V and J calls and clone size are those listed in that table; D and trimming were worked out from the DNA. The sample consists of 220,000 or so clones, about 80% of them appearing once. The CDR3 is made up of 16 amino acids. J was trimmed by 3 bases and V by 3 bases; bases with no gene match: 9. Germline CDR1 and CDR2: SGHVS and FNYEAQ. Sequencing was done on a sample of peripheral blood. The V call is TRBV7-6, the J call TRBJ1-1, with 8 nucleotides matching TRBD1. This TCR came from a woman between 25 and 40 years old who had recovered from COVID-19. CDR3 protein: CASSFYGQGRDTEAFF. In DNA, the CDR3 is TGTGCCAGCAGCTTCTACGGACAGGGAAGGGACACTGAAGCTTTCTTT.